The sample holds one count of the clone carrying this T cell receptor (beta chain). No antigen is known for it. The V end was cut by 1 base, the J end by 0 bases, with 12 bases between. Germline V CDR1 and CDR2: MNHNS, SASEGT. There are 16 residues in the CDR3. This sample is part of a study of cytomegalovirus exposure and HLA in healthy donors. Study overall: The Caucasian-associated ancestry cluster held over 80% of a few hundred genotyped donors. Study-level findings and limits: There were over 150 TCR beta chains listed as cytomegalovirus-associated.

PCR employed 60 Vbeta and 13 Jbeta primers. Profiling relied on immunoSEQ multiplex PCR, and the TCRdb table lists in-frame clones only, not all of them. The table shows some 130,000 clones, with 60% to 80% occurring only once. The receptor comes from a man between 18 and 29 years old in good health and CMV-seronegative. The sequencing input was PBMCs. The chain couples TRBV6-1 to TRBJ1-1, with TRBD1 as a possible D gene (6 bases). CDR3 nucleotide sequence: TGTGCCAGCAGTGAAGTACCAGGGGTCTTGAACACTGAAGCTTTCTTT. It yields the protein CASSEVPGVLNTEAFF.